This T cell receptor (beta chain) was found in a study of T cells after posttransplantation cyclophosphamide. Study-wide results and caveats: Later post-transplant blood repertoires were often dominated by donor CD8+ memory clones.

Per the germline V gene, CDR1 is KGHSH and CDR2 is LQKENI. Trimming at V came to 3 bases and at J to 4 bases, leaving 2 bases not matched to a gene. The CDR3 is made up of 13 amino acids. This clone was observed many times. Its antigen is not identified. Sequencing used immunoSEQ multiplex PCR; TCRdb keeps in-frame clones, though not all of them. The sample is made up of roughly 49,000 clones, none counted only once. The chain uses TRBV18 and TRBJ2-5, with 7 nucleotides matching TRBD2. The sequenced sample was PBMCs. The source of this sequence is a man between 35 and 55 years old in good health, CMV-negative, and a related stem cell transplant donor. The CDR3 protein is CASSPTSSETQYF. The CDR3 coding sequence is TGTGCCAGCTCACCGACTAGCTCAGAGACCCAGTACTTC.